Below are 15 T cell receptor beta chains sequenced from a single sample in a study of response to subunit inactivated influenza vaccine. TCRdb re-derived calls from the RT-PCR reads in MiXCR, one entry per CDR3 protein. Of about 700,000 distinct CDR3 sequences in the sample, approximately 15% were seen once. The sequenced sample was PBMCs from blood, obtained approximately 15 days before vaccination. These receptor sequences come from a man in his forties or fifties who received an inactivated influenza vaccine.

This clonotype was recorded at least ten times. V gene TRBV9 combines with J gene TRBJ2-5; TRBD1 might be the D (6 bases). V lost 4 bases to trimming and J lost 5 bases, with 12 bases between them. CDR3 length: 13 amino acids. Germline CDR1 SGDLS, CDR2 YYNGEE. The CDR3 spells CASSPGAQETQYF. CDR3 bases: TGTGCCAGCAGCCCAGGGGCGCAGGAGACCCAGTACTTC. The whole variable domain, remainder taken from reference TRBV9 and TRBJ2-5, is DSGVTQTPKHLITATGQRVTLRCSPRSGDLSVYWYQQSLDQGLQFLIQYYNGEERAKGNILERFSAQQFPDLHSELNLSSLELGDSALYFCASSPGAQETQYFGPGTRLLVL.

The rearrangement joins TRBV20-1 to TRBJ2-5, with 7 bases aligning to TRBD1. The CDR3 consists of 16 residues. CDR1 is DFQATT, CDR2 SNEGSKA, per germline (reference sequence). V shed 1 base and J 0 bases; nucleotides not matched to a gene: 8. DNA of the CDR3: TGCAGTGCTAGAGCAGGCGCAGGGGGATACCAAGAGACCCAGTACTTC. Translating gives CSARAGAGGYQETQYF.

There are a few counts of this clonotype. The chain carries TRBV27 and TRBJ2-5; D is uncertain. Germline assignment: CDR1 MNHEY and CDR2 SMNVEV (reference sequence). The CDR3 length is 14 residues. V lost 8 bases, J lost 0 bases, and 13 bases lay in between. CDR3 nucleotides: TGTGCCAGCTCCCTCGTCGGGTACCAAGAGACCCAGTACTTC. It is translated as CASSLVGYQETQYF.

This clonotype was seen more than once but under ten times. The chain is built from TRBV7-2 and TRBJ2-7; a possible D gene is TRBD1 (6 bases). Germline values: CDR1 SGHTA, CDR2 FQGNSA. The V gene lost 4 bases and the J gene lost 3 bases, with 16 bases spanning the gap. The CDR3 length is 15 residues. CDR3 DNA: TGTGCCAGCAGCTCCAGACAGGTCACTTTCTACGAGCAGTACTTC. Translated, it gives CASSSRQVTFYEQYF.

V is TRBV7-2 and J is TRBJ2-7; the D gene is possibly TRBD1 (6 bases). The CDR3 consists of 13 residues. Germline V gives CDR1 SGHTA, CDR2 FQGNSA. Trimming removed 5 bases from V and 3 bases from J, with 11 bases in between. The CDR3 DNA follows: TGTGCCAGCAGCGGCACAGGGATCTACGAGCAGTACTTC. This gives the protein CASSGTGIYEQYF.

The genes are TRBV7-3 and TRBJ2-7, with 8 bases aligning to TRBD2. The V gene's germline CDR1 is SGHTA and CDR2 FQGTGA. After removal of 5 bases from V and 2 bases from J, the junction contained 2 bases not matched to a gene. This CDR3 has 13 residues. Written as DNA, the CDR3 is TGTGCCAGCAGCGAGCGGGAGACCTACGAGCAGTACTTC. Translation: CASSERETYEQYF.

The gene calls are TRBV10-3 and TRBJ2-7; 9 nucleotides align to TRBD1. The V gene end was trimmed by 7 bases and the J gene end by 4 bases; junction bases not matched to a gene: 5. The CDR3 length is 13 residues. Germline CDR1 is ENHRY and CDR2 is SYGVKD. CDR3 bases: TGTGCCATCAACTCGGGACAGGGTTACGAGCAGTACTTC. Translation gives CAINSGQGYEQYF.

This chain joins TRBV7-2 and TRBJ2-1, with D possibly being TRBD1 or TRBD2 (8 bases each). The CDR3 runs to 15 residues. V lost 6 bases, J lost 7 bases, and 19 bases lay in between. CDR1 SGHTA and CDR2 FQGNSA come from the germline V gene. Here the CDR3 reads CASRRAGGGRNEQFF. The CDR3 DNA reads as TGTGCCAGCAGGCGTGCAGGGGGCGGGAGGAATGAGCAGTTCTTC.

This clonotype came up a few times. The V and J genes are TRBV9 and TRBJ2-3; D may be TRBD1 or TRBD2 (5 bases each). Trimming removed 1 base at V and 2 bases at J, with 14 bases between. Germline V gene lookup returns CDR1 SGDLS and CDR2 YYNGEE. The CDR3 spans 16 residues. The CDR3 loop reads CASSVSSGRVTDTQYF. For the CDR3, the DNA is TGTGCCAGCAGCGTAAGTTCAGGGAGAGTCACAGATACGCAGTATTTT.

This clonotype occurred a few times. V usage is TRBV7-9 and J usage is TRBJ2-3, with 12 positions matching TRBD2. This CDR3 is built from 16 residues. J was trimmed by 2 bases and V by 5 bases; bases with no gene match: 5. Germline loops: CDR1 SEHNR, CDR2 FQNEAQ (reference sequence). CDR3 DNA sequence: TGTGCCAGCAGCACTGGACTAGCGGGGAACACAGATACGCAGTATTTT. Its protein is CASSTGLAGNTDTQYF. The whole variable domain, remainder taken from reference TRBV7-9 and TRBJ2-3, is DTGVSQNPRHKITKRGQNVTFRCDPISEHNRLYWYRQTLGQGPEFLTYFQNEAQLEKSRLLSDRFSAERPKGSFSTLEIQRTEQGDSAMYLCASSTGLAGNTDTQYFGPGTRLTVL.

This clonotype appeared a few times. J is TRBJ2-5 and V is TRBV5-6; 10 nucleotides line up with TRBD2. The CDR3 contains 17 residues. CDR1 and CDR2 from the germline V gene are SGHDT and YYEEEE. V lost 2 bases to trimming and J lost 7 bases; unmatched junction nucleotides: 14. The CDR3 DNA reads TGTGCCAGCAGCTTCCCTCTGACCGGGACTAGCGTCGGGACCCAGTACTTC. Translated: CASSFPLTGTSVGTQYF.

The genes are TRBV5-1 and TRBJ1-6; D remains unclear. The CDR3 has 13 amino acids. V was pared by 0 bases and J by 10 bases, with 8 bases between. The germline gives CDR1 SGHRS, CDR2 YFSETQ. The CDR3 is CASSLEKDSPLHF. CDR3 sequence (DNA): TGCGCCAGCAGCTTGGAAAAGGACTCACCCCTCCACTTT.

This clonotype showed up just a few times. This chain connects TRBV7-8 to TRBJ1-5; D is ambiguous. This CDR3 comprises 14 residues. V lost 5 bases to trimming and J lost 7 bases, with 15 bases between them. Germline assignment: CDR1 SGHVS and CDR2 FQNEAQ. The CDR3 sequence: CASSPDGIYQPQHF. The CDR3 coding sequence is TGTGCCAGCAGCCCAGATGGAATTTACCAGCCCCAGCATTTT.

Many counts were recorded for this clonotype. This sequence joins TRBV12-3 or TRBV12-4 and TRBJ2-1; D is perhaps TRBD1 (6 bases). V was shortened by 6 bases and J by 6 bases, with 12 bases between the two germline ends. This CDR3 is 13 amino acids long. The CDR3 reads CASRNRAVNEQFF. The CDR3 nucleotides are TGTGCCAGCAGAAACAGGGCGGTCAATGAGCAGTTCTTC.

The CDR3 nucleotides read TGCGCCAGCAGCCCCCAAGAGGGTACCTACGAGCAGTACTTC. Encoded protein: CASSPQEGTYEQYF. The genes are TRBV5-1 and TRBJ2-7; perhaps TRBD2 as D (5 bases). This CDR3 has 14 amino acids. Germline assignment: CDR1 SGHRS and CDR2 YFSETQ. The germline V and J ends were trimmed by 4 bases and 2 bases, with 13 bases remaining between them.